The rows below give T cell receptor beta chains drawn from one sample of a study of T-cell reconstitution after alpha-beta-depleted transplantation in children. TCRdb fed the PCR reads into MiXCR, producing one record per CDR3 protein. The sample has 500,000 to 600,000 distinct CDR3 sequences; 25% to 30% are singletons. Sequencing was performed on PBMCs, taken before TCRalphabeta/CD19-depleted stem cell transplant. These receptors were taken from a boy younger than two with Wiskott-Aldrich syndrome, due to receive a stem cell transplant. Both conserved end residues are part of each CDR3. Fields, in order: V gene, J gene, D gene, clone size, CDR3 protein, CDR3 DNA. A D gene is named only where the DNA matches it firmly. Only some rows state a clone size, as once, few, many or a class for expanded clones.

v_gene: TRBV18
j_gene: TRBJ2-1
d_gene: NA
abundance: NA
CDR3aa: CASSPGSTYNEQFF
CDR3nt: TGTGCCAGCTCACCAGGCTCAACCTACAATGAGCAGTTCTTC

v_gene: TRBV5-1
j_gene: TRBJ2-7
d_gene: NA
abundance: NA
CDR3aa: CASSLADKSEQYF
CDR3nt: TGCGCCAGCAGCTTGGCAGACAAGAGCGAGCAGTACTTC

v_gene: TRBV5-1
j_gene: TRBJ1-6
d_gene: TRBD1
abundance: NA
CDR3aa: CASSLTRRTGTNSPLHF
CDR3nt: TGCGCCAGCAGCTTGACCCGCCGGACAGGGACTAATTCACCCCTCCACTTT

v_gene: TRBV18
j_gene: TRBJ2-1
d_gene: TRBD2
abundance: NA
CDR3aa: CASSPPSVGGARYEQFF
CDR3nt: TGTGCCAGCTCACCTCCGTCGGTGGGAGGGGCCCGGTATGAGCAGTTCTTC

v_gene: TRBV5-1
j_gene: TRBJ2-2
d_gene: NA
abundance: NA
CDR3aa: CASSFLRSGEGGELFF
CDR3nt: TGCGCCAGCAGCTTCTTGCGATCAGGGGAAGGCGGGGAGCTGTTTTTT

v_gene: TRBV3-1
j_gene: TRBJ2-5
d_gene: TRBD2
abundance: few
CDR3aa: CASSQAGGPKTQYF
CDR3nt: TGTGCCAGCAGCCAAGCGGGAGGGCCGAAGACCCAGTACTTC

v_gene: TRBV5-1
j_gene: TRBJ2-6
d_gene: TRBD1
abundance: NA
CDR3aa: CASSLVRNWGQGGANVLTF
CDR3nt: TGCGCCAGCAGCTTGGTCCGGAACTGGGGACAGGGAGGGGCCAACGTCCTGACTTTC

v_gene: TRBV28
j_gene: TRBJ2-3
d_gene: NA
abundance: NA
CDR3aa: CASRGGLAGTDTQYF
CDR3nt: TGTGCCAGCAGGGGGGGGCTAGCGGGCACAGATACGCAGTATTTT

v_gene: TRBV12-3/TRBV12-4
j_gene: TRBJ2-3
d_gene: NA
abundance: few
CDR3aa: CASSIDRGTDTQYF
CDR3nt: TGTGCCAGCAGTATTGACAGAGGCACAGATACGCAGTATTTT

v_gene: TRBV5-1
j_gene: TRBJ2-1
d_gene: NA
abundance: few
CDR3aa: CASRQTGAGYNEQFF
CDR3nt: TGCGCCAGCAGGCAAACCGGGGCGGGATACAATGAGCAGTTCTTC

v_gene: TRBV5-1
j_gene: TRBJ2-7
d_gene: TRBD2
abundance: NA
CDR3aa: CASSFEAGVLEQYF
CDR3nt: TGCGCCAGCAGCTTCGAGGCGGGAGTGCTCGAGCAGTACTTC

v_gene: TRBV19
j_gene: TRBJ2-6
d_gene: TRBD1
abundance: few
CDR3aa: CASSIAGTASSGANVLTF
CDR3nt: TGTGCCAGTAGTATTGCCGGGACAGCTTCCTCTGGGGCCAACGTCCTGACTTTC

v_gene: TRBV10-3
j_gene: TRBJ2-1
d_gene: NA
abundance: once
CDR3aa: CAIRPGTNNEQFF
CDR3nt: TGTGCCATCCGACCCGGGACAAACAATGAGCAGTTCTTC

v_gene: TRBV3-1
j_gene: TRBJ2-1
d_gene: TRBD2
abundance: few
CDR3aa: CASSYTREGEQFF
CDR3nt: TGTGCCAGCAGCTATACGAGGGAGGGTGAGCAGTTCTTC

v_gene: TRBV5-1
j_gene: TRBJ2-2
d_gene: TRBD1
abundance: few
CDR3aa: CASSPGQEWAGELFF
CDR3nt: TGCGCCAGCAGCCCGGGACAGGAATGGGCCGGGGAGCTGTTTTTT

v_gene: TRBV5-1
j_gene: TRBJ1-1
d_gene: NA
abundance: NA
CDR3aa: CASSFASQGRGTEAFF
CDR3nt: TGCGCCAGCAGCTTTGCATCACAGGGAAGGGGCACTGAAGCTTTCTTT

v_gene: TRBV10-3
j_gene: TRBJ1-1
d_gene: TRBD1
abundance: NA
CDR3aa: CAISGDRTGAFF
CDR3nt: TGTGCCATCAGTGGAGACAGGACAGGGGCTTTCTTT

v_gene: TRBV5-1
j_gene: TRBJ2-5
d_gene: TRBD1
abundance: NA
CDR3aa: CASSLEQGWHQETQYF
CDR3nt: TGCGCCAGCAGCTTGGAACAGGGGTGGCACCAAGAGACCCAGTACTTC

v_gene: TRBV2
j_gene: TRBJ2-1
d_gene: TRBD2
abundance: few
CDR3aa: CASRDTLAANEQFF
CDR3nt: TGTGCCAGCAGAGATACACTAGCGGCCAATGAGCAGTTCTTC

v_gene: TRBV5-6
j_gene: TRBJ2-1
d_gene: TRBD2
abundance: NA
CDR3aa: CASSSRREGAYNEQFF
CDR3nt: TGTGCCAGCAGCTCCCGTCGGGAGGGGGCCTACAATGAGCAGTTCTTC

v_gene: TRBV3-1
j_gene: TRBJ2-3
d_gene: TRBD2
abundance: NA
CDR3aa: CASSRSGTSGRAFTQYF
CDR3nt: TGTGCCAGCAGCCGTTCCGGGACTAGCGGGAGAGCATTCACGCAGTATTTT

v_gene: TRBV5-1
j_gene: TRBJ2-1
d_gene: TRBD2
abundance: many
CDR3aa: CASSLSLAGAWNEQFF
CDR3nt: TGCGCCAGCAGCTTGTCGCTAGCGGGAGCATGGAATGAGCAGTTCTTC

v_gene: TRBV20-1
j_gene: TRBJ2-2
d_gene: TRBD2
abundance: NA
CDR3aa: CSATPGRAGELFF
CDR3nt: TGCAGTGCTACCCCGGGGAGGGCCGGGGAGCTGTTTTTT

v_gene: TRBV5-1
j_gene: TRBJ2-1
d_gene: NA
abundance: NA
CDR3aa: CASSLFGDYNEQFF
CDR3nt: TGCGCCAGCAGCTTGTTCGGGGACTACAATGAGCAGTTCTTC

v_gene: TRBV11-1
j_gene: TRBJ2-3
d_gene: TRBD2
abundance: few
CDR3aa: CASSLRGGRAWDFVTDTQYF
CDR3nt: TGTGCCAGCAGCTTAAGAGGCGGGAGGGCCTGGGATTTCGTTACAGATACGCAGTATTTT

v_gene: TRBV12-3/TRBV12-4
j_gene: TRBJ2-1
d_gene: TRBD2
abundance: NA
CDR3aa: CASRDRTSGGYNEQFF
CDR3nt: TGTGCCAGCAGGGATCGGACTAGCGGGGGATACAATGAGCAGTTCTTC

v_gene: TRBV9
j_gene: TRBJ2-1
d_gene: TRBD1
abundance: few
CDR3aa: CASSVVGQAYNEQFF
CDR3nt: TGTGCCAGCAGCGTAGTGGGACAGGCCTACAATGAGCAGTTCTTC

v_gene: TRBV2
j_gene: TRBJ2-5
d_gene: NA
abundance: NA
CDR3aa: CASLAHPAFKTQYF
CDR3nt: TGTGCCAGCCTGGCTCATCCAGCGTTTAAGACCCAGTACTTC

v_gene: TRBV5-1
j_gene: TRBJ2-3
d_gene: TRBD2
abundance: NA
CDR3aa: CASSLGVIGLSGTTDTQYF
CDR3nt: TGCGCCAGCAGCTTGGGTGTTATCGGACTGAGCGGGACGACAGATACGCAGTATTTT

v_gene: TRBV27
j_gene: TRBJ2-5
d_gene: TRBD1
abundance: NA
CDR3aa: CASSIRGRRETQYF
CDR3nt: TGTGCCAGCAGCATCAGGGGGCGGAGAGAGACCCAGTACTTC

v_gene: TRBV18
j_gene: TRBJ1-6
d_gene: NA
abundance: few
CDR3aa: CASSPVDLISPLHF
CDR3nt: TGTGCCAGCTCACCTGTGGATCTGATTTCACCCCTCCACTTT

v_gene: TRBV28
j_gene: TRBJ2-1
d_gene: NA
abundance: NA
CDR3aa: CASSPWGDYNEQFF
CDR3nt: TGTGCCAGCAGCCCTTGGGGGGACTACAATGAGCAGTTCTTC

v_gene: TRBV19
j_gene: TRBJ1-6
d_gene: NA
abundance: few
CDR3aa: CASSMGARDSPLHF
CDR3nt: TGTGCCAGTAGTATGGGGGCGCGGGATTCACCCCTCCACTTT

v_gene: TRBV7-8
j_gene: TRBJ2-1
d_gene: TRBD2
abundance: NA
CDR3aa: CASSSTGTSGTYNEQFF
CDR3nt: TGTGCCAGCAGCTCGACCGGGACTAGCGGGACCTACAATGAGCAGTTCTTC

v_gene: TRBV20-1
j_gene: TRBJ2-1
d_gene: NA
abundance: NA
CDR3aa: CSAKRAGGQGNEQFF
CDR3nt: TGCAGTGCTAAAAGGGCTGGGGGGCAGGGGAATGAGCAGTTCTTC

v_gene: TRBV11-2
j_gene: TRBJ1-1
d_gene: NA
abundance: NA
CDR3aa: CASTPGRYTEAFF
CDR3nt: TGTGCCAGCACCCCAGGGCGGTACACTGAAGCTTTCTTT

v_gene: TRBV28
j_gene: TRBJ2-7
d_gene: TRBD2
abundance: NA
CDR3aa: CASSLPRRGGEQYF
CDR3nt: TGTGCCAGCAGTTTACCTAGGCGGGGGGGCGAGCAGTACTTC

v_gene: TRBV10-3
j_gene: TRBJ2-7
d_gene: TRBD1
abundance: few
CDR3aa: CAISVSGTVYEQYF
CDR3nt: TGTGCCATCAGTGTCTCCGGGACAGTCTACGAGCAGTACTTC

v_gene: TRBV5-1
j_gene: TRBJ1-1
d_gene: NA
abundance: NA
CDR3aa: CASSLGPGGSEAFF
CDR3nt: TGCGCCAGCAGCTTGGGACCGGGTGGGTCTGAAGCTTTCTTT

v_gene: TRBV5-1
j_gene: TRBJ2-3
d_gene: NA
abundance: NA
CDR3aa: CASIEGRTAPPLSTDTQYF
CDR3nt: TGCGCCAGCATTGAAGGGCGGACGGCACCACCTTTGAGCACAGATACGCAGTATTTT

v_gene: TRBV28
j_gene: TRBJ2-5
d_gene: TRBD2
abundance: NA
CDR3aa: CASRGLPQETQYF
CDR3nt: TGTGCCAGCAGGGGACTACCACAAGAGACCCAGTACTTC

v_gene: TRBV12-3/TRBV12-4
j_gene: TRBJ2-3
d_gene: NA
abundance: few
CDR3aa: CASTDPLRERTDTQYF
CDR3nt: TGTGCCAGCACCGATCCCCTCCGGGAGCGCACAGATACGCAGTATTTT

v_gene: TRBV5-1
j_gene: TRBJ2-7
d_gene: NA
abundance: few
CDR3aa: CASSLLAGGTPSYEQYF
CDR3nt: TGCGCCAGCAGCTTGTTGGCAGGGGGGACCCCCTCCTACGAGCAGTACTTC

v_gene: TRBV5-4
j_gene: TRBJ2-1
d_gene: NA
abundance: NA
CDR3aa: CASSRNLGRTYNEQFF
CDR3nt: TGTGCCAGCAGCCGCAACCTCGGGAGAACCTACAATGAGCAGTTCTTC

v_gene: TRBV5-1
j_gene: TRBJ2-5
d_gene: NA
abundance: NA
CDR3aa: CASSSPRAETQYF
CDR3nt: TGCGCCAGCAGCTCCCCCCGCGCAGAGACCCAGTACTTC

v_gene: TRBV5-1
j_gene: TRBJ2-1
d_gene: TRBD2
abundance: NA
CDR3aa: CASSFLRERNEQFF
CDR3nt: TGCGCCAGCAGCTTCCTGCGGGAGAGGAATGAGCAGTTCTTC

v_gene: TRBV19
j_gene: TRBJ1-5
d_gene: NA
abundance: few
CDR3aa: CASSNGLGQPQHF
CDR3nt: TGTGCCTCCTCCAACGGGTTGGGTCAGCCCCAGCATTTT

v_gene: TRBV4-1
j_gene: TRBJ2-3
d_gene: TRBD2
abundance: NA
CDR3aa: CASSQVTSGRNTDTQYF
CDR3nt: TGCGCCAGCAGCCAAGTCACTAGCGGGAGGAACACAGATACGCAGTATTTT

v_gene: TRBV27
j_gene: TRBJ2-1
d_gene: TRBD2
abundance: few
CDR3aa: CASSLLAGADYEQFF
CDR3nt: TGTGCCAGCAGTTTATTAGCGGGAGCCGACTATGAGCAGTTCTTC

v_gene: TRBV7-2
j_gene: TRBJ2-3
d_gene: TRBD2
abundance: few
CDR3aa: CASSGTSLTQYF
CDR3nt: TGTGCCAGCAGCGGGACTAGTTTAACGCAGTATTTT

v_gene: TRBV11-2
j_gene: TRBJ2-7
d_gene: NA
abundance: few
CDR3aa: CASSSPGPKKGEQYF
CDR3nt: TGTGCCAGCAGCTCGCCGGGACCCAAGAAAGGGGAGCAGTACTTC

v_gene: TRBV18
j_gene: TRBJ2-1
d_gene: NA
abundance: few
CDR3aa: CASGGPGNEQFF
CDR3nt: TGTGCCAGCGGAGGTCCGGGCAATGAGCAGTTCTTC

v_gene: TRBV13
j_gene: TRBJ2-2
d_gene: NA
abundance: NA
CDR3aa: CASSSGHRELFF
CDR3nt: TGTGCCAGCAGCTCGGGACACCGGGAGCTGTTTTTT

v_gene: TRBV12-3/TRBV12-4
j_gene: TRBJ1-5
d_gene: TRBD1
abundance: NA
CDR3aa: CASSDSDRADQPQHF
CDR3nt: TGTGCCAGCAGCGACTCGGACAGGGCAGATCAGCCCCAGCATTTT

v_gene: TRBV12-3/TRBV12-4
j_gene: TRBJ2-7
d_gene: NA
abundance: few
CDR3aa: CASSLQVTYAQYF
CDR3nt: TGTGCCAGCAGTTTACAAGTTACCTACGCGCAGTACTTC

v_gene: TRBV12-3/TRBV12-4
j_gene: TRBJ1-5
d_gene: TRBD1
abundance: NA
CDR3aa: CASSRDRGGNQPQHF
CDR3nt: TGTGCCAGCAGTCGGGACAGGGGTGGCAATCAGCCCCAGCATTTT

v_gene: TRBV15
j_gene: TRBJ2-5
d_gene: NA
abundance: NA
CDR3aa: CATSRGSWQETQYF
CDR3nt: TGTGCCACCAGCAGAGGGAGTTGGCAAGAGACCCAGTACTTC

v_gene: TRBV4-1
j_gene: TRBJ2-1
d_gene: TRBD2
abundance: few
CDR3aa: CASSQNRAGGPGEQFF
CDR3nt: TGCGCCAGCAGCCAAAACAGAGCGGGAGGGCCCGGTGAGCAGTTCTTC

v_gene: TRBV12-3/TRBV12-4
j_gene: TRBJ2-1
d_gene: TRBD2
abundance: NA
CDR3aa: CASSLTGTSANEQFF
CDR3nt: TGTGCCAGCAGTTTAACAGGGACTAGCGCAAATGAGCAGTTCTTC